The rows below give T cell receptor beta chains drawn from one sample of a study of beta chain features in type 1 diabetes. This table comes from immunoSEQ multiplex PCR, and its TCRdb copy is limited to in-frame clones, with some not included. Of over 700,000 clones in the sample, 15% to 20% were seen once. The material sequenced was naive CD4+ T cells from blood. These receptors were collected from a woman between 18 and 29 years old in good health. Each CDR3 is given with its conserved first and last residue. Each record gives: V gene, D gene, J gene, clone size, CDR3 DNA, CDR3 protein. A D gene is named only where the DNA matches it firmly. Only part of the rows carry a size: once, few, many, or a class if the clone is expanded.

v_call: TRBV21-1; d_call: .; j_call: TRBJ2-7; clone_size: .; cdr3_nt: TGTGCCCGGGGGGGACAGCGCCTAGCGGGAGCCGAGCAGTACTTC; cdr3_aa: CARGGQRLAGAEQYF
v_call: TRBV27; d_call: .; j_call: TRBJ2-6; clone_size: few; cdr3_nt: TGTGCCAGCAGTTTATATCCCAGCTCGAATATCCTGACTTTC; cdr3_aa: CASSLYPSSNILTF
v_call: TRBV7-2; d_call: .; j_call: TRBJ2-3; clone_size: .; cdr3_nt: TGTGCCAGCAGCCCAAGCGGCCCACGCACAGATACGCAGTATTTT; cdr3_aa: CASSPSGPRTDTQYF
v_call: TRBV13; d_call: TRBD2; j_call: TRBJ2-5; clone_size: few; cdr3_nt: TGTGCCAGCAGCTTTACCGGGACTAGCGGACAAGAGACCCAGTACTTC; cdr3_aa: CASSFTGTSGQETQYF
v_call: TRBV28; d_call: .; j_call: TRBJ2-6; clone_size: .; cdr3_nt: TGTGCCAGCAGTTTATACAGCTCTGGGGCCAACGTCCTGACTTTC; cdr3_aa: CASSLYSSGANVLTF
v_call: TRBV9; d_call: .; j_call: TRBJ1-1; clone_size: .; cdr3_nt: TGTGCCAGCAGCGTAGGTCGGGGTTTGGACACTGAAGCTTTCTTT; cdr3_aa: CASSVGRGLDTEAFF
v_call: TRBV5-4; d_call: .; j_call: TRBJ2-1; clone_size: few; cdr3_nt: TGTGCCAGCAGCCCGCGGGACAATGAGCAGTTCTTC; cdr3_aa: CASSPRDNEQFF
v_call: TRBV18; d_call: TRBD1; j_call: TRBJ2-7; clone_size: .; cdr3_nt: TGTGCCAGCTCATGGGACAGCTCCTACGAGCAGTACTTC; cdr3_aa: CASSWDSSYEQYF
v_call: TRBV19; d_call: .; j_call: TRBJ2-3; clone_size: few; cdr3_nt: TGTGCCAGTAGTATGACGGGATGGGAAGATACGCAGTATTTT; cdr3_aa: CASSMTGWEDTQYF
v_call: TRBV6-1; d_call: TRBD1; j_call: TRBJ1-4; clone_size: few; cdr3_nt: TGTGCCAGCAGTGAAAGGGTAGACAGGGGGATTAATAATGAAAAACTGTTTTTT; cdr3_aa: CASSERVDRGINNEKLFF
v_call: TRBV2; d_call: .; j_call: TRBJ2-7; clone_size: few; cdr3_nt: TGTGCCAGCAGCGAGGACCGCGACTCCTACGAGCAGTACTTC; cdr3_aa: CASSEDRDSYEQYF
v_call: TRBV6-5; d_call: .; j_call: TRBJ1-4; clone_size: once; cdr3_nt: TGTGCCAGCAGTTACGGAGGGTCCAATGAAAAACTGTTTTTT; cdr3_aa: CASSYGGSNEKLFF
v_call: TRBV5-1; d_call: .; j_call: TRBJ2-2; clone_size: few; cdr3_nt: TGCGCCAGCAGCAGGGGGACACCCACTTGGACCGGGGAGCTGTTTTTT; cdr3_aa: CASSRGTPTWTGELFF
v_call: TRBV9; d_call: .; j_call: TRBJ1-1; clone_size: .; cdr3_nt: TGTGCCAGCAGCGTAGGGGGGCGAGTAGGGCGGGACACTGAAGCTTTCTTT; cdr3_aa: CASSVGGRVGRDTEAFF
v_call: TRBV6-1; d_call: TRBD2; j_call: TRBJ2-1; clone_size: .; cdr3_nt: TGTGCCAGCAGTGACCCGGGGGGAATGCGGGAGGCACAGTTCTTC; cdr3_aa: CASSDPGGMREAQFF
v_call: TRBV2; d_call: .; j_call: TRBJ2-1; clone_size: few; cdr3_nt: TGTGCCACTGGCTCCTACAATGAGCAGTTCTTC; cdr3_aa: CATGSYNEQFF
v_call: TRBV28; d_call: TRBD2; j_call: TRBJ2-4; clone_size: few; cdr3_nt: TGTGCCAGCAGTTTGTTAGCGGGAGTCGGGGTGAACATTCAGTACTTC; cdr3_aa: CASSLLAGVGVNIQYF
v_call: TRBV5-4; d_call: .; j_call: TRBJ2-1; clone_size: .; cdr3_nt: TGTGCCAGCAGCCATCCCTCTCCGGAAGAGCAGTTCTTC; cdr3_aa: CASSHPSPEEQFF
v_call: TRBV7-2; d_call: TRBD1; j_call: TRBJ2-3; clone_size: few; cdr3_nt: TGTGCCAGCAGCCTCCGACAGACAGGGGAAGGTAACGCGCAGTATTTT; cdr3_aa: CASSLRQTGEGNAQYF
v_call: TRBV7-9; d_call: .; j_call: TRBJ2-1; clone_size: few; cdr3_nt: TGTGCCAGCAGCTTATCGGGCAGGGGATCCAATCAGTTCTTC; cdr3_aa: CASSLSGRGSNQFF
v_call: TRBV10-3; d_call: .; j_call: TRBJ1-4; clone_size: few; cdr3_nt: TGTGCCATCAGTGAGTGGCCTGAAAAACTGTTTTTT; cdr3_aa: CAISEWPEKLFF
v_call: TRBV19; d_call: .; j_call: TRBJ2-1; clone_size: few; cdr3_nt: TGTGCCAGTAGTAGGGCGGGACTTGAGCAGTTCTTC; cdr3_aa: CASSRAGLEQFF
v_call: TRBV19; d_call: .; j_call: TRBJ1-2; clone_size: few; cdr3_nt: TGTGCCAGTAGTATGAGTGTGGGAGGCGGAGAAGCTAACTATGGCTACACCTTC; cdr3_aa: CASSMSVGGGEANYGYTF
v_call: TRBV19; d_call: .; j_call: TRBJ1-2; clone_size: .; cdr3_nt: TGTGCCAGTAGTATAGCCCCCGCCCGGGGAAGCGGCTACACCTTC; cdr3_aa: CASSIAPARGSGYTF
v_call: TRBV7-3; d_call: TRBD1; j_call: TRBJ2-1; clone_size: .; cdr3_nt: TGTGCCAGCAGCTTATTTCCGGGACAGGGGATTTACAATGAGCAGTTCTTC; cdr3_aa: CASSLFPGQGIYNEQFF
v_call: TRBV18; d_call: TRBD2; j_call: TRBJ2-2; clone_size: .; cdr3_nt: TGTGCCAGCTCACTTCGGACTAGCGGGACTACCGGGGAGCTGTTTTTT; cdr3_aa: CASSLRTSGTTGELFF
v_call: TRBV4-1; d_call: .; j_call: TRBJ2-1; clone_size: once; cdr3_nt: TGCGCCAGCAGCCAGATACACCGCAGCCGTTACAATGAGCAGTTCTTC; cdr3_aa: CASSQIHRSRYNEQFF
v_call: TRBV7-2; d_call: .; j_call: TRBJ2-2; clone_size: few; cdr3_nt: TGTGCCAGCAGTCGGAGGGGTACCGGGGAGCTGTTTTTT; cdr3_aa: CASSRRGTGELFF
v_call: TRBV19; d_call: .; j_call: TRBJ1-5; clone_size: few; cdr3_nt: TGTGCCAGTAGTATAGTCGGCAGGGTGGGCAATCAGCCCCAGCATTTT; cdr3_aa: CASSIVGRVGNQPQHF
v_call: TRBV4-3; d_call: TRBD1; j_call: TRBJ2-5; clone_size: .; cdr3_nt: TGCGCCAGCAGCCAAGGGGACAGCTCTTGGGGAGAGACCCAGTACTTC; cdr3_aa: CASSQGDSSWGETQYF
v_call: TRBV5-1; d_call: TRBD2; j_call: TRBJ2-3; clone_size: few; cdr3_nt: TGCGCCAGCAGCTCATTAGCGGGAGGGCGCGCAGATACGCAGTATTTT; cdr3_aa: CASSSLAGGRADTQYF
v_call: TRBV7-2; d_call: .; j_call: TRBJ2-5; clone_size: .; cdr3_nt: TGTGCCAGCAGCCCAAACTACGGTCAAGAGACCCAGTACTTC; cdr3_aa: CASSPNYGQETQYF
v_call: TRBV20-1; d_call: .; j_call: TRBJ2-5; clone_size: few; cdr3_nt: TGCAGTGCTAGGCAAGTGGCCCAGTACTTC; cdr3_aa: CSARQVAQYF
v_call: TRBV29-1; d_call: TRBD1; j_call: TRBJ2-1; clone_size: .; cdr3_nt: TGCAGCGTAGCCGGACAGGGGGCATCATATGAGCAGTTCTTC; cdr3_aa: CSVAGQGASYEQFF
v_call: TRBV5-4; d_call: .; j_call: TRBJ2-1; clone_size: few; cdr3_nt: TGTGCCAGCAGCTTGTTTGGAGCTGGCAATGAGCAGTTCTTC; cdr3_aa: CASSLFGAGNEQFF